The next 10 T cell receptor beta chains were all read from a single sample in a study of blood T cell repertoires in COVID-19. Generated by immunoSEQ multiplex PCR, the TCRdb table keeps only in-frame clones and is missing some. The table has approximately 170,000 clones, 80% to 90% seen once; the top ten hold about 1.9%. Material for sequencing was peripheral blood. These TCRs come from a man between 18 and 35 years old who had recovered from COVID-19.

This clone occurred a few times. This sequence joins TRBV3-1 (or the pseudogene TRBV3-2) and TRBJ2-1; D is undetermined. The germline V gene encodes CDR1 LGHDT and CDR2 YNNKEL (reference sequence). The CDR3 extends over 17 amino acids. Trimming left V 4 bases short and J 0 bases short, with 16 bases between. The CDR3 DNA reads TGTGCCAGCAGCCCACTTGGGCACCTGAGCTCCTACAATGAGCAGTTCTTC. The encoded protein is CASSPLGHLSSYNEQFF.

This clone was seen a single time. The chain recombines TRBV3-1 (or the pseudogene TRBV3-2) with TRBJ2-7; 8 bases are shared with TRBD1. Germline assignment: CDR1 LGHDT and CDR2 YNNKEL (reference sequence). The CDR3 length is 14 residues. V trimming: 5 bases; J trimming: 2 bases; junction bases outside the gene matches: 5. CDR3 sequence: CASSSTGGTYEQYF. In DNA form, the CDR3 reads TGTGCCAGCAGCTCAACAGGGGGGACCTACGAGCAGTACTTC.

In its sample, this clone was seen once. The CDR3 sequence is CASSQRTAQNSPLHF. CDR3 DNA sequence: TGTGCCAGTAGCCAACGGACAGCCCAAAATTCACCCCTCCACTTT. V usage is TRBV19 and J usage is TRBJ1-6; D might be TRBD1 (6 bases). Germline CDR1 is LNHDA and CDR2 is SQIVND (reference sequence). The CDR3 spans 15 residues. V gave up 6 bases and J gave up 7 bases, with 16 bases separating them.

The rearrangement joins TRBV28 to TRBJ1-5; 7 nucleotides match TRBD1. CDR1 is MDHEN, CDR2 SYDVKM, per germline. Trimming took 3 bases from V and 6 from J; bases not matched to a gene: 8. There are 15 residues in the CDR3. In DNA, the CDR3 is TGTGCCAGCAGTTTTTCGACAGGGACGGTTCAGCCCCAGCATTTT. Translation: CASSFSTGTVQPQHF.

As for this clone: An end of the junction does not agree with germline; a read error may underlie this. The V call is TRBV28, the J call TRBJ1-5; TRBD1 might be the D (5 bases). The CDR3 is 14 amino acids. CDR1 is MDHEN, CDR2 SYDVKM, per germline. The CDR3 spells CASSFQGGNQPQHF. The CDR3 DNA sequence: TGTGCCAGCAGTTTCCAGGGAGGCAACCAGCCCCAGCATTTT.

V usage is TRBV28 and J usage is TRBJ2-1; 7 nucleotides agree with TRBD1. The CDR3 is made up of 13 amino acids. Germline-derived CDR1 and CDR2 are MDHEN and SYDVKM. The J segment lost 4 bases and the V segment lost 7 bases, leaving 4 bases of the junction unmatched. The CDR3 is CASNRDRYNEQFF. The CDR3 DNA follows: TGTGCCAGCAACCGGGACAGATACAATGAGCAGTTCTTC.

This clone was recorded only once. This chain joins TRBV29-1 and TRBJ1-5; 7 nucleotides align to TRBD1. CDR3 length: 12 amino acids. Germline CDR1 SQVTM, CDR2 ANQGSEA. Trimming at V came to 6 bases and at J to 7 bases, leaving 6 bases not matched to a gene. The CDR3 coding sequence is TGCAGCGTGGGAAGCAGGGGGCAGCCCCAGCATTTT. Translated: CSVGSRGQPQHF.

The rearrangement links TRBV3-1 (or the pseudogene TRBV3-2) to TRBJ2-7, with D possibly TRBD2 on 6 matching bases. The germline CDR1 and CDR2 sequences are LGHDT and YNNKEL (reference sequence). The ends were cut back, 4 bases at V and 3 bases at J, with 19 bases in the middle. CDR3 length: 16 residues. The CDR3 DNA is TGTGCCAGCAGCCCGGCAACATTCCGGGGGAGCTACGAGCAGTACTTC. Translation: CASSPATFRGSYEQYF.

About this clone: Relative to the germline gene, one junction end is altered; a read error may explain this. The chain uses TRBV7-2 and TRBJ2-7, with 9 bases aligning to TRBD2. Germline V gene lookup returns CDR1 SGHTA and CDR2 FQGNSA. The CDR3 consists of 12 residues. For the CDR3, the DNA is TGTGCCAGCAGCCCACTCGGCGGGAGGGCCATTTTC. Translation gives CASSPLGGRAIF.

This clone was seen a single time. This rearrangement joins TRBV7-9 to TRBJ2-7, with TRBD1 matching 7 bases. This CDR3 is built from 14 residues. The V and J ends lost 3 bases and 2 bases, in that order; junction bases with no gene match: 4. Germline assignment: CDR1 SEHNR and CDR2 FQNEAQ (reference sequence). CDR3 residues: CASSFGTEPYEQYF. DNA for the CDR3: TGTGCCAGCAGCTTTGGGACAGAGCCCTACGAGCAGTACTTC.